This entry is about one TCR beta chain. Its antigen is not known. The table came from immunoSEQ multiplex PCR; TCRdb's copy has only in-frame clones and leaves some out. The table has fewer than 1.6 million clones, about 98.5% seen once. The sample is drawn from a study of shared clonotypes between healthy human individuals. Broader study findings: Memory subsets had estimated richness that was generally smaller than that of naive subsets.

The V and J ends lost 3 bases and 5 bases respectively, with 21 bases between them. Germline loops: CDR1 SGDLS, CDR2 YYNGEE. This CDR3 is built from 17 residues. A CD45RA-negative memory subset and a CD45RA+ naive subset were separated from the CD4+ cells. This TCR was sampled from a young man in good health. The chain links TRBV9 to TRBJ2-1, with a possible D match to TRBD2 (5 bases). Sequencing used naive CD4+ T cells sorted from blood. Specified subset: CD45RA+ positively selected. The CDR3 nucleotides read TGTGCCAGCAGCGGCCCTTTCGGACTGGGAGCTAACAATGAGCAGTTCTTC. It yields the protein CASSGPFGLGANNEQFF. The full variable domain, completed using reference TRBV9 and TRBJ2-1, is DSGVTQTPKHLITATGQRVTLRCSPRSGDLSVYWYQQSLDQGLQFLIQYYNGEERAKGNILERFSAQQFPDLHSELNLSSLELGDSALYFCASSGPFGLGANNEQFFGPGTRLTVL.